This T cell receptor beta chain stems from a study of metastatic and nonmetastatic thyroid tumors. Study summary: The comparison covered peripheral blood and tumor or nodule tissue in malignant and benign thyroid patients.

By share, this clone counts as medium-sized. Antigen specificity is unknown. Original methodology: The authors used CDR3 differences across clinicopathological groups to build a distant-metastasis classifier for papillary thyroid cancer. TCRdb re-analyzed the PCR reads using MiXCR. The V and J calls, along with clone size, are taken from TCRdb and not from the paper's own processing. The sample carries around 30,000 clones, about a quarter recorded once. Overall study findings and caveats: Reported TCR beta diversity, measured in blood and tumor, was significantly higher for malignant thyroid tumors than for benign nodules.

Each patient went into thyroid surgery without having received any treatment. CDR3 length: 13 amino acids. CDR1 is SGHNT, CDR2 YENEEA, per germline. V shed 5 bases, J shed 6 bases, and the junction held 4 bases outside the gene matches. The rearrangement links TRBV11-3 to TRBJ2-7, with 10 bases fitting TRBD2. The TCR originated in a female donor with papillary thyroid cancer or a benign thyroid nodule (not recorded which). Some clones in this sample may be carry-over from other donors' samples. The sequenced sample was blood. The CDR3 loop is CASSPSGSTEQYF. CDR3 nucleotides: TGTGCCAGCAGCCCTAGCGGGAGTACCGAGCAGTACTTC.